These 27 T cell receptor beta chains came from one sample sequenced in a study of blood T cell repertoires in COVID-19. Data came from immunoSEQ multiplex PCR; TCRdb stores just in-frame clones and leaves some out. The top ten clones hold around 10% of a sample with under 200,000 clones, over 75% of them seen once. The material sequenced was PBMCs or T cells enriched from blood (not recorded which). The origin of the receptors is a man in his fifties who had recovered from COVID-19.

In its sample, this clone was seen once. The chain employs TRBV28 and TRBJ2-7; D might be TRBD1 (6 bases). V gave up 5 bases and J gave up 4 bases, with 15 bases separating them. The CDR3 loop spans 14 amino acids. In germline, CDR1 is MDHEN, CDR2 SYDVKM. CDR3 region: CASSLGTRRYEQYF. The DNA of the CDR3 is TGTGCCAGCAGTCTCGGGACACGACGGTACGAGCAGTACTTC.

The CDR3 here is CASSRDRNAEAFF. The CDR3 DNA reads TGTGCCAGCTCGAGGGACAGAAACGCTGAAGCTTTCTTT. This chain uses TRBV18 with TRBJ1-1, with TRBD1 matching 7 bases. V was clipped by 6 bases and J by 6 bases; unmatched bases: 7. Germline V gene data show CDR1 as KGHSH and CDR2 as LQKENI. The CDR3 extends over 13 amino acids.

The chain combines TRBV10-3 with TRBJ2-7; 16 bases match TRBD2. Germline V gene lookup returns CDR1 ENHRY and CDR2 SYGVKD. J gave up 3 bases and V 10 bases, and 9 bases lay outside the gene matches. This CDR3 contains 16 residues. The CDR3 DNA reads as TGTGCCACCGGGACTAGCGGGAGGGGATCCCTCTACGAGCAGTACTTC. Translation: CATGTSGRGSLYEQYF.

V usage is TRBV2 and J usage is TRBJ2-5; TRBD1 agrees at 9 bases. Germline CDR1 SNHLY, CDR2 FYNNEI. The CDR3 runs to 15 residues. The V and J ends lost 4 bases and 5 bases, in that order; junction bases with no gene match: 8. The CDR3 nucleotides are TGTGCCAGCAGTGGAGTCAGGACAGGGGACGAGACCCAGTACTTC. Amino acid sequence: CASSGVRTGDETQYF.

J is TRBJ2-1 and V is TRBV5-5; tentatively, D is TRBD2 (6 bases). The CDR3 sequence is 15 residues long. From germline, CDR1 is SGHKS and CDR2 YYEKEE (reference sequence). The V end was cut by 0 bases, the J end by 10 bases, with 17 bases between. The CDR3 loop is CASSLGLAGTPEQFF. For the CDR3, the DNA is TGTGCCAGCAGCTTGGGCTTGGCGGGAACCCCCGAGCAGTTCTTC.

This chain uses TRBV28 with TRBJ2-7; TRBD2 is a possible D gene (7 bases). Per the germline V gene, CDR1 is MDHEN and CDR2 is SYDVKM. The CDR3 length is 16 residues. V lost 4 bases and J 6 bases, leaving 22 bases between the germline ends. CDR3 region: CASSSPGGLPPREQYF. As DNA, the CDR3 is TGTGCCAGCAGTTCCCCGGGGGGCCTTCCCCCTCGCGAGCAGTACTTC.

CDR3 sequence (DNA): TGCGCCAGCAGCTTGGCCACACAAAACATTCAGTACTTC. Translation: CASSLATQNIQYF. The chain uses TRBV5-1 and TRBJ2-4; no clear D gene. The CDR3 is made up of 13 amino acids. Germline CDR1 SGHRS, CDR2 YFSETQ. V lost 0 bases and J lost 5, with 6 bases in between.

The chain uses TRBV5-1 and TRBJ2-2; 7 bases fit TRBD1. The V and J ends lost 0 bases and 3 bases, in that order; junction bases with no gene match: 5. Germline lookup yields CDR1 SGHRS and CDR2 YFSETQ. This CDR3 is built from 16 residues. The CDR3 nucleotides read TGCGCCAGCAGCTTGGGGGACAGCGGATACACCGGGGAGCTGTTTTTT. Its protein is CASSLGDSGYTGELFF. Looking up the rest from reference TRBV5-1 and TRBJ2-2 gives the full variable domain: KAGVTQTPRYLIKTRGQQVTLSCSPISGHRSVSWYQQTPGQGLQFLFEYFSETQRNKGNFPGRFSGRQFSNSRSEMNVSTLELGDSALYLCASSLGDSGYTGELFFGEGSRLTVL.

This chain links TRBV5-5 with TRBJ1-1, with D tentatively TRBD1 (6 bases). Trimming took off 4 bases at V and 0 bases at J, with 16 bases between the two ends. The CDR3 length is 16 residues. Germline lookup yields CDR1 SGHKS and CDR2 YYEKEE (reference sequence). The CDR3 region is CASSRFPGQLNTEAFF. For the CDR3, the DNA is TGTGCCAGCAGCCGTTTTCCCGGACAGCTGAACACTGAAGCTTTCTTT. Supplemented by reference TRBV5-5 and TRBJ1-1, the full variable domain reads DAGVTQSPTHLIKTRGQQVTLRCSPISGHKSVSWYQQVLGQGPQFIFQYYEKEERGRGNFPDRFSARQFPNYSSELNVNALLLGDSALYLCASSRFPGQLNTEAFFGQGTRLTVV.

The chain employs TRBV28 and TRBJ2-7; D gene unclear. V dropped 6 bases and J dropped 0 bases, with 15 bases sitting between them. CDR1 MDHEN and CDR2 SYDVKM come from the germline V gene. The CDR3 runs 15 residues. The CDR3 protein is CASSLYGPSSYEQYF. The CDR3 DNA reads TGTGCCAGCAGCCTGTATGGCCCCAGCTCCTACGAGCAGTACTTC.

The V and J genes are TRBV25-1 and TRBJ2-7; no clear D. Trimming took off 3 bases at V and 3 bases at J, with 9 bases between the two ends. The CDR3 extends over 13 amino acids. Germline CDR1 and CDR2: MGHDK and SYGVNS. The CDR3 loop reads CASSDPRFYEQYF. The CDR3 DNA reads TGTGCCAGCAGTGACCCCCGGTTCTACGAGCAGTACTTC.

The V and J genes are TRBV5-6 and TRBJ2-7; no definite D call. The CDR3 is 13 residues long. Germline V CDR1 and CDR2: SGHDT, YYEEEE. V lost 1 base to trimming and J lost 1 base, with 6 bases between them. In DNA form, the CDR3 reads TGTGCCAGCAGCTTGTTCGGTTCCTACGAGCAGTACTTC. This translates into CASSLFGSYEQYF. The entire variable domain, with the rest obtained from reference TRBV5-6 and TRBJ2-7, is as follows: DAGVTQSPTHLIKTRGQQVTLRCSPKSGHDTVSWYQQALGQGPQFIFQYYEEEERQRGNFPDRFSGHQFPNYSSELNVNALLLGDSALYLCASSLFGSYEQYFGPGTRLTVT.

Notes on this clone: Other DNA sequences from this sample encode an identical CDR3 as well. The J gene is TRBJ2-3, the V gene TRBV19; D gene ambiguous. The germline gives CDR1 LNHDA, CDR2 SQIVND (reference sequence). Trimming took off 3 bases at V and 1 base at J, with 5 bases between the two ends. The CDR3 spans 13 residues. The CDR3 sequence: CASSIAGTDTQYF. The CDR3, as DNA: TGTGCCAGTAGTATTGCGGGCACAGATACGCAGTATTTT.

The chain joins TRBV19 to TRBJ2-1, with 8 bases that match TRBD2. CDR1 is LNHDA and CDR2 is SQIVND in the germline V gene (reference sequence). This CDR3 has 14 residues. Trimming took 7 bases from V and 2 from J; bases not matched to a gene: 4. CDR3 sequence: CASNYGGAYNEQFF. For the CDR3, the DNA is TGTGCCAGTAATTACGGGGGGGCCTACAATGAGCAGTTCTTC.

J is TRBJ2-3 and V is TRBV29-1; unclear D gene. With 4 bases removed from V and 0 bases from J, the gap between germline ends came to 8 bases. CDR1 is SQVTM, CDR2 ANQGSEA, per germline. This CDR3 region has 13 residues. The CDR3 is CSVGADSTDTQYF. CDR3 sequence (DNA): TGCAGCGTTGGGGCAGATAGCACAGATACGCAGTATTTT.

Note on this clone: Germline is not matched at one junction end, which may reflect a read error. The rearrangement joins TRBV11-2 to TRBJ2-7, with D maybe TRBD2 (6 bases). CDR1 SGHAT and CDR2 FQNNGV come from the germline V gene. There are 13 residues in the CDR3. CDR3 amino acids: CASSLELVREVLF. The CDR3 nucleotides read TGTGCCAGCAGCTTAGAATTGGTCAGGGAGGTTCTGTTC. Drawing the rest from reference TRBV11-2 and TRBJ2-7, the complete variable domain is EAGVAQSPRYKIIEKRQSVAFWCNPISGHATLYWYQQILGQGPKLLIQFQNNGVVDDSQLPKDRFSAERLKGVDSTLKIQPAKLEDSAVYLCASSLELVREVLFGPGTRLTVT.

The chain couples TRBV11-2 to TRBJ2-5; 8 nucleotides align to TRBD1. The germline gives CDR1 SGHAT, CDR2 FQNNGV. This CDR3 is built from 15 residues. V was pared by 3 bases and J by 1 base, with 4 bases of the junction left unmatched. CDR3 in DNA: TGTGCCAGCAGCTTGGGACAGGACTTCCAAGAGACCCAGTACTTC. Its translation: CASSLGQDFQETQYF.

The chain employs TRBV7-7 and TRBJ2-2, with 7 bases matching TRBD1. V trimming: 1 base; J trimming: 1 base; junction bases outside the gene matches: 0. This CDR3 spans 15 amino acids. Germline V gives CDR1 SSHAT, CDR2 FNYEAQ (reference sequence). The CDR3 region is CASSLGDRNTGELFF. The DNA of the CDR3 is TGTGCCAGCAGCTTAGGGGACAGGAACACCGGGGAGCTGTTTTTT.

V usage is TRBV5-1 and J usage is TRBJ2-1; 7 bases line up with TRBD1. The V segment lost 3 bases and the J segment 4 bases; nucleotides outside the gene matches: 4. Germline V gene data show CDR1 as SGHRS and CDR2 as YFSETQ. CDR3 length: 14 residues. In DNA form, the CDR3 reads TGCGCCAGCAGCTCGGGACAGTATTACAATGAGCAGTTCTTC. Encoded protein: CASSSGQYYNEQFF.

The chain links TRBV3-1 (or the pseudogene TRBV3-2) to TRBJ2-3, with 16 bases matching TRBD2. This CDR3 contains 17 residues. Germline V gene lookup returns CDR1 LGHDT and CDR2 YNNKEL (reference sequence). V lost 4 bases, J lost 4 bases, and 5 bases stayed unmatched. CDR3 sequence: CASSPGTSGRAPDTQYF. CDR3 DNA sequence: TGTGCCAGCAGCCCCGGGACTAGCGGGAGGGCCCCAGATACGCAGTATTTT.

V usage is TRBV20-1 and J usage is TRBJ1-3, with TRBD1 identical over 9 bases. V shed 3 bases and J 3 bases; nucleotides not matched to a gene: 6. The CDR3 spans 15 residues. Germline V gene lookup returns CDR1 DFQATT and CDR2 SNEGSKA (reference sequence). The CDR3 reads CSASGDRAYGNTIYF. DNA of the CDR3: TGCAGTGCTAGTGGGGACAGGGCTTATGGAAACACCATATATTTT.

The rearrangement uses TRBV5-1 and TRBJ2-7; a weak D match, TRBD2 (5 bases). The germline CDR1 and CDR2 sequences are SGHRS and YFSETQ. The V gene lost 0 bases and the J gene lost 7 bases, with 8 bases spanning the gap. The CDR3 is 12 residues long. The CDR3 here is CASSLEGGEQYF. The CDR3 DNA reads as TGCGCCAGCAGCTTGGAGGGCGGGGAGCAGTACTTC.

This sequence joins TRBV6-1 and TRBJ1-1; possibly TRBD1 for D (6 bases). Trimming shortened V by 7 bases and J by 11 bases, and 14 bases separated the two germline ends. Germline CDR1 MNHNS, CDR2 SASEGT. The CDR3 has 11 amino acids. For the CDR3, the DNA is TGTGCCAGCACTCCAGGGGAAAGGGCTTTCTTT. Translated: CASTPGERAFF.

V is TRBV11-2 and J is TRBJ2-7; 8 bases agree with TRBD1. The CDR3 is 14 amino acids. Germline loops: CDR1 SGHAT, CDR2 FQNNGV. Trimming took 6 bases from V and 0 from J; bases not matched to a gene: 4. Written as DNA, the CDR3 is TGTGCCAGCAGGATGACAGGGGTCTCCTACGAGCAGTACTTC. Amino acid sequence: CASRMTGVSYEQYF.

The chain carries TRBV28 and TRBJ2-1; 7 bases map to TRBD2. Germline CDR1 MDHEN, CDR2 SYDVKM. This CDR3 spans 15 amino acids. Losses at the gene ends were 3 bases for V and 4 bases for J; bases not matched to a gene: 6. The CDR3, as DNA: TGTGCCAGCAGTTTTCGTCTAGCGGATTACAATGAGCAGTTCTTC. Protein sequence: CASSFRLADYNEQFF.

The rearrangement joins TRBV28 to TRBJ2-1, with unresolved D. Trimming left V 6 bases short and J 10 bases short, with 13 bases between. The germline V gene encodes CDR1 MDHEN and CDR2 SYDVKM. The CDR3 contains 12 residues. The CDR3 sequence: CASRSDLWEQFF. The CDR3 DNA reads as TGTGCCAGCAGATCTGACTTGTGGGAGCAGTTCTTC. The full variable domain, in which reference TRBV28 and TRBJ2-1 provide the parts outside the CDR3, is DVKVTQSSRYLVKRTGEKVFLECVQDMDHENMFWYRQDPGLGLRLIYFSYDVKMKEKGDIPEGYSVSREKKERFSLILESASTNQTSMYLCASRSDLWEQFFGPGTRLTVL.

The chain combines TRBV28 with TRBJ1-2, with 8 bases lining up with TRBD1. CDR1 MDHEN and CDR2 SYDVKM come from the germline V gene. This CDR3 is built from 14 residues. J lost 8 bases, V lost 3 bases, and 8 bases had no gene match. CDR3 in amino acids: CASSLGQGARGYTF. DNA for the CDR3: TGTGCCAGCAGTTTGGGGCAGGGGGCGCGAGGCTACACCTTC.